Below, one T cell receptor beta chain is given with its context. The antigen remains unidentified. The source of the sample is a study of cytomegalovirus exposure and HLA in healthy donors. Broader study findings: V- and J-gene trimming of TCR beta was linked (in a later analysis) to a missense DCLRE1C variant.

Amplification used 60 Vbeta primers and 13 Jbeta primers. The repertoire was sequenced with immunoSEQ multiplex PCR; TCRdb's copy has only in-frame clones and lacks some. The sample data list some 46,000 clones. There are 15 residues in the CDR3. CDR1 is GTSNPN and CDR2 is SVGIG in the germline V gene (reference sequence). V was pared by 5 bases and J by 5 bases, with 7 bases of the junction left unmatched. The V gene is TRBV30, the J gene TRBJ2-4; 12 positions match TRBD2. The sequence came from a young woman in good health and CMV-seronegative. Material: PBMCs. CDR3 region: CAWERLAGVENIQYF. The CDR3 region has the DNA TGTGCCTGGGAAAGACTAGCGGGAGTGGAAAACATTCAGTACTTC.